This TCR beta chain was documented in a study of graft-versus-host responses after intestinal transplantation. Study information: Multivisceral, liver-intestinal, or isolated intestinal transplants were performed in recipients. The whole recipient group had anti-thymocyte globulin induction followed by tacrolimus and steroids for two to four years. Study findings and constraints: The recipient marrow held GvH clones, and some of them showed up first in ileum or blood.

CDR3 size: 14 residues. Germline loops: CDR1 SGHNT, CDR2 YYREEE (reference sequence). V trimming: 4 bases; J trimming: 4 bases; junction bases outside the gene matches: 5. Concerning this clone itself: Its antigen is unidentified.

Measured with immunoSEQ multiplex PCR; TCRdb has only the in-frame clones, and not every one. The sample has about 43,000 clones; approximately 94% are singletons. The specimen comprised PBMCs, sampled around 330 days after intestinal transplant. The origin of this receptor is a human patient who received an intestinal transplant, so some T cells may come from the graft donor. The J gene is TRBJ1-1, the V gene TRBV5-4; 9 bases line up with TRBD1. CDR3 nucleotide sequence: TGTGCCAGCAGCCATCAGGACAGGGGCACTGAAGCTTTCTTT. This sequence encodes CASSHQDRGTEAFF.